Shown below are 8 T cell receptor beta chains from a single sample sequenced in a study of cytomegalovirus exposure and HLA in healthy donors. The PCR was carried out with 60 Vbeta primers and 13 Jbeta primers. Repertoires were generated with immunoSEQ multiplex PCR, while TCRdb's copy carries only in-frame clones and drops some. Of approximately 180,000 clones listed, 81% are singletons. Specimen: PBMCs. The receptors here all came from a woman between 18 and 29 years old in good health and CMV-seropositive.

The chain combines TRBV7-6 with TRBJ1-1, with D unresolved. V was trimmed by 3 bases and J by 3 bases, leaving 14 bases between them. The CDR3 has 15 amino acids. Germline CDR1 is SGHVS and CDR2 is FNYEAQ. The CDR3, as DNA: TGTGCCAGCAGCTTCCTCTCCGACGGGGACACTGAAGCTTTCTTT. Protein: CASSFLSDGDTEAFF.

DNA for the CDR3: TGTGCCAGCAGCTTAAGGGCTAGCGGGACACAAGAGACCCAGTACTTC. This gives the protein CASSLRASGTQETQYF. The chain combines TRBV7-3 with TRBJ2-5, with 9 bases lining up with TRBD2. Trimming took 1 base from V and 2 from J; bases not matched to a gene: 5. This CDR3 region has 16 residues. Germline-derived CDR1 and CDR2 are SGHTA and FQGTGA.

This clone was counted between two and nine times. This chain connects TRBV30 to TRBJ2-5; 13 bases line up with TRBD2. The V gene's germline CDR1 is GTSNPN and CDR2 SVGIG (reference sequence). This CDR3 is 15 amino acids long. J lost 5 bases, V lost 8 bases, and 11 bases had no gene match. CDR3 loop: CAGRTSGGIIETQYF. DNA for the CDR3: TGTGCCGGGCGGACTAGCGGGGGAATCATCGAGACCCAGTACTTC.

To note about this clone: Compared with germline, one end of the junction differs, possibly owing to a read error. This rearrangement joins TRBV7-9 to TRBJ2-5, with 9 bases that match TRBD2. Germline-derived CDR1 and CDR2 are SEHNR and FQNEAQ (reference sequence). This CDR3 is 17 amino acids long. CDR3 in amino acids: CSSSTRPGLASSETQYF. CDR3 bases: TGTTCCAGCAGCACTCGTCCGGGACTAGCTTCTAGTGAGACCCAGTACTTC.

This clone has a handful of counts. This chain links TRBV7-8 with TRBJ1-4; D is undetermined. There are 16 residues in the CDR3. The V gene lost 0 bases and the J gene lost 4 bases, with 12 bases spanning the gap. The germline V gene encodes CDR1 SGHVS and CDR2 FQNEAQ. The CDR3 loop reads CASSLAMAANNEKLFF. The CDR3 DNA sequence: TGTGCCAGCAGCTTAGCGATGGCGGCGAATAATGAAAAACTGTTTTTT.

The genes are TRBV19 and TRBJ2-7; 8 nucleotides agree with TRBD1. This CDR3 comprises 15 residues. The germline V gene encodes CDR1 LNHDA and CDR2 SQIVND (reference sequence). V lost 3 bases and J lost 3; bases outside the gene matches: 7. DNA of the CDR3: TGTGCCAGTAGTATGGGCAGGGGGCATATCTACGAGCAGTACTTC. This sequence encodes CASSMGRGHIYEQYF.

The V gene is TRBV20-1, the J gene TRBJ2-3; unclear D gene. Germline V gene sequence: CDR1 DFQATT, CDR2 SNEGSKA (reference sequence). Trimming took off 3 bases at V and 6 bases at J, with 4 bases between the two ends. This CDR3 has 10 residues. CDR3 protein: CSASSDTQYF. CDR3 in DNA: TGCAGTGCTAGCTCGGATACGCAGTATTTT.

This chain joins TRBV19 and TRBJ1-4; D is perhaps TRBD1 (5 bases). The ends were cut back, 3 bases at V and 5 bases at J, with 13 bases in the middle. The germline V gene has CDR1 LNHDA and CDR2 SQIVND (reference sequence). The length of the CDR3 is 15 residues. CDR3 sequence reads: CASSIFGGANEKLFF. For the CDR3, the DNA is TGTGCCAGTAGTATTTTCGGAGGGGCCAATGAAAAACTGTTTTTT.